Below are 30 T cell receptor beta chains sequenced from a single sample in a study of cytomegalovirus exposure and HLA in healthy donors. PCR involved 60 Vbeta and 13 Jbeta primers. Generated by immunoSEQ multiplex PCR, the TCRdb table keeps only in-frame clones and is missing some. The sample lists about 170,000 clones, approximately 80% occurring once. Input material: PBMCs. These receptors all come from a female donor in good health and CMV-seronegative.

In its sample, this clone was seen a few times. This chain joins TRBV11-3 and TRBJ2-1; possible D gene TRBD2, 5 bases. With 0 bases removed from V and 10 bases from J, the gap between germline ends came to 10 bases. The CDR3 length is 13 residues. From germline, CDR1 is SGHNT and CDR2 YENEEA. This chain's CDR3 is CASSLDWAGEQFF. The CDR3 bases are TGTGCCAGCAGCTTAGATTGGGCGGGCGAGCAGTTCTTC.

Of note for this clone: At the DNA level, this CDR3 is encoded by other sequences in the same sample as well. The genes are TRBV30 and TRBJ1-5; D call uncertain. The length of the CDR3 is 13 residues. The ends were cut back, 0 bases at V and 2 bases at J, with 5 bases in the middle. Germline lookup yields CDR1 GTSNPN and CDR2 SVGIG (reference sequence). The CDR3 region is CAWSVQGNQPQHF. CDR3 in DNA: TGTGCCTGGAGTGTGCAGGGCAATCAGCCCCAGCATTTT.

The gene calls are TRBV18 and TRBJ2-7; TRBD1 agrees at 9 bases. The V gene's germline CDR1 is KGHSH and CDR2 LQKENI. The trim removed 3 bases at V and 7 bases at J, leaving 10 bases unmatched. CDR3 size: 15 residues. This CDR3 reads CASSPTGGGRDEQYF. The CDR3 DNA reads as TGTGCCAGCTCACCCACAGGGGGCGGACGGGATGAGCAGTACTTC.

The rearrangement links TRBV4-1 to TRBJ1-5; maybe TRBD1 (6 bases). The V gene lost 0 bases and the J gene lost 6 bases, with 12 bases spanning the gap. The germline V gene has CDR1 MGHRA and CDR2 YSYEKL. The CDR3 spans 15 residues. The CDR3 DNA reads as TGCGCCAGCAGCCAAGATTGGGGCAGGGGTCAGCCCCAGCATTTT. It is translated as CASSQDWGRGQPQHF.

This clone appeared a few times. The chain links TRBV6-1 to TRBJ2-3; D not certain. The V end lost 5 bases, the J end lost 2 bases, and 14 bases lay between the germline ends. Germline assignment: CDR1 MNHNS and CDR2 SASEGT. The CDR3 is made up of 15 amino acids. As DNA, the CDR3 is TGTGCCAGCAGTTCAGTGTCGCACCACACAGATACGCAGTATTTT. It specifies CASSSVSHHTDTQYF.

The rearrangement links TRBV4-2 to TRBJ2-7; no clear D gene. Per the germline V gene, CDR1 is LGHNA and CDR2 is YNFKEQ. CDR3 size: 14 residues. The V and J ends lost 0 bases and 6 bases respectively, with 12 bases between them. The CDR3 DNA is TGTGCCAGCAGCCAAGATTCCAGCGAGGCCGAGCAGTACTTC. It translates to CASSQDSSEAEQYF.

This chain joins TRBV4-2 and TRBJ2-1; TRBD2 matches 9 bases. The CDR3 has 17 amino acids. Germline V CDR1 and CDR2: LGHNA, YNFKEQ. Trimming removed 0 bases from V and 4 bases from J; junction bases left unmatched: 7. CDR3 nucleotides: TGTGCCAGCAGCCAAGATCTGCGGCGGGGGGGATACAATGAGCAGTTCTTC. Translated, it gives CASSQDLRRGGYNEQFF.

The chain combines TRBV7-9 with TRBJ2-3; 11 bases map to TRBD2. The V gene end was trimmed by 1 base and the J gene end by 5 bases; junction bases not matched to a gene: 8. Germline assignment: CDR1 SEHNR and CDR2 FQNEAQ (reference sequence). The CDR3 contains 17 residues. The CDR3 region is CASSLDGSGGVKDTQYF. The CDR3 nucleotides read TGTGCCAGCAGCTTAGATGGTAGCGGGGGGGTTAAAGATACGCAGTATTTT.

The CDR3 region is CASSPGGTSGRNEQFF. The CDR3 nucleotides are TGTGCCAGCAGTCCCGGGGGGACTAGCGGGAGAAATGAGCAGTTCTTC. The gene calls are TRBV28 and TRBJ2-1, with TRBD2 matching over 14 bases. This CDR3 spans 16 amino acids. Losses at the gene ends were 5 bases for V and 7 bases for J; bases not matched to a gene: 7. Per the germline V gene, CDR1 is MDHEN and CDR2 is SYDVKM. The full variable domain, its missing parts supplied by reference TRBV28 and TRBJ2-1, is DVKVTQSSRYLVKRTGEKVFLECVQDMDHENMFWYRQDPGLGLRLIYFSYDVKMKEKGDIPEGYSVSREKKERFSLILESASTNQTSMYLCASSPGGTSGRNEQFFGPGTRLTVL.

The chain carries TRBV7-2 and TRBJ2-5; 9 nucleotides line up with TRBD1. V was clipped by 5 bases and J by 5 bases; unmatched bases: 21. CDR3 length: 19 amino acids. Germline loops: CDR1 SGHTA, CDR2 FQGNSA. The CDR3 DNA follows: TGTGCCAGCAGCCCTGGGTACTATAACACAGGGGGCGGAGGGGAGACCCAGTACTTC. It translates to CASSPGYYNTGGGGETQYF.

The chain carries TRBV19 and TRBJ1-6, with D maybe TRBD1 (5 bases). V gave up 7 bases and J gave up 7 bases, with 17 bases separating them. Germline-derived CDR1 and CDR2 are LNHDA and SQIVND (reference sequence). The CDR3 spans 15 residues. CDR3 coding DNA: TGTGCCAGTACCGAATTGGGGCCCTGGAATTCACCCCTCCACTTT. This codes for CASTELGPWNSPLHF.

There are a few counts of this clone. The DNA for the CDR3 is TGTGCCAGCAGCGTAACCGGGACTAGCTACGAGCAGTACTTC. This codes for CASSVTGTSYEQYF. The chain links TRBV5-5 to TRBJ2-7; 8 positions match TRBD2. This CDR3 is 14 amino acids long. Germline V gives CDR1 SGHKS, CDR2 YYEKEE (reference sequence). V gave up 4 bases and J gave up 3 bases; unmatched junction bases: 6.

CDR3 region: CASSPPQGNVGGYTF. DNA of the CDR3: TGTGCCAGCTCACCGCCACAGGGCAATGTGGGAGGCTACACCTTC. The chain is built from TRBV18 and TRBJ1-2; D is possibly TRBD1 (6 bases). Germline V gene sequence: CDR1 KGHSH, CDR2 LQKENI. V gave up 3 bases and J gave up 8 bases, with 19 bases separating them. This CDR3 is 15 amino acids long.

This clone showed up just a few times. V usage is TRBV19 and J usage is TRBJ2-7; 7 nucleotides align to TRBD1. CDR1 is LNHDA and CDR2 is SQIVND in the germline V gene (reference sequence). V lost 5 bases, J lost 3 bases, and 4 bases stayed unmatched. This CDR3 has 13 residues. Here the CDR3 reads CASSPGQSYEQYF. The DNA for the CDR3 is TGTGCCAGTAGTCCGGGACAGAGCTACGAGCAGTACTTC.

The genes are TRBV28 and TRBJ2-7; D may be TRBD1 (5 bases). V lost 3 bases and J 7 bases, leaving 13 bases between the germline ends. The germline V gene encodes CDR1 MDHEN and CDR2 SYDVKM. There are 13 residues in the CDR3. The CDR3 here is CASSFFAGREQYF. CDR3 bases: TGTGCCAGCAGTTTTTTTGCAGGGCGGGAGCAGTACTTC.

CDR3: CASSLERGTTTDTQYF. DNA of the CDR3: TGTGCCAGCAGCTTAGAACGTGGGACTACAACAGATACGCAGTATTTT. The V and J genes are TRBV7-9 and TRBJ2-3; 7 bases are shared with TRBD2. Losses at the gene ends were 1 base for V and 3 bases for J; bases not matched to a gene: 7. From germline, CDR1 is SEHNR and CDR2 FQNEAQ (reference sequence). This CDR3 comprises 16 residues.

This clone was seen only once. This chain's CDR3 is CAWSTGGVSNYGYTF. The DNA for the CDR3 is TGTGCCTGGAGTACGGGGGGGGTCTCTAACTATGGCTACACCTTC. The chain recombines TRBV30 with TRBJ1-2; D possibly corresponds to TRBD1 (5 bases). The CDR3 loop spans 15 amino acids. Trimming shortened V by 2 bases and J by 0 bases, and 13 bases separated the two germline ends. Looked up from germline, CDR1 is GTSNPN and CDR2 is SVGIG (reference sequence).

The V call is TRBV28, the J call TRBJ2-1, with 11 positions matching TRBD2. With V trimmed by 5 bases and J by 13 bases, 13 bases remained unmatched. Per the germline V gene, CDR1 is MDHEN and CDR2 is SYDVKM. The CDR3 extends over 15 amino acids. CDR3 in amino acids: CASSPPHLLAGVQFF. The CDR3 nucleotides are TGTGCCAGCAGTCCACCCCACCTACTAGCGGGAGTACAGTTCTTC.

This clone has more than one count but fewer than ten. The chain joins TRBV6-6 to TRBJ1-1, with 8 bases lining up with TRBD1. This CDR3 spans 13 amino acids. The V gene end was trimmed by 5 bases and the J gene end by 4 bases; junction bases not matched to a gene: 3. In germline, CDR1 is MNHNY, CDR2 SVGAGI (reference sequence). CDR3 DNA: TGTGCCAGCAGTCTCGACAGGGGCACTGAAGCTTTCTTT. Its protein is CASSLDRGTEAFF.

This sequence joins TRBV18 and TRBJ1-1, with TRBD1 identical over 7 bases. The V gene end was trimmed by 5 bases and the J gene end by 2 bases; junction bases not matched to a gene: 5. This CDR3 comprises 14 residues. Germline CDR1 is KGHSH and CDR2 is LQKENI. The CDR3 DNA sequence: TGTGCCAGCTCAGGGGGACAGCTAAACACTGAAGCTTTCTTT. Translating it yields CASSGGQLNTEAFF.

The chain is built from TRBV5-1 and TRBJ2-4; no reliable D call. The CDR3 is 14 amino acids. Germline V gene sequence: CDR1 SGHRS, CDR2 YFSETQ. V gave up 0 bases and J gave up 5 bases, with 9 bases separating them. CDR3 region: CASSLGQAQNIQYF. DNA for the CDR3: TGCGCCAGCAGCTTGGGCCAGGCCCAAAACATTCAGTACTTC.

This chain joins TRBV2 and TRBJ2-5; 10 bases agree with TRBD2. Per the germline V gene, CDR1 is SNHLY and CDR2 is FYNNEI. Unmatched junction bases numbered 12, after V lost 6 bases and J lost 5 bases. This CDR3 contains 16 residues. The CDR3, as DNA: TGTGCCAGCAGGGCCGTGGCTAGCGGGAGTCGGGAGACCCAGTACTTC. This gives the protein CASRAVASGSRETQYF.

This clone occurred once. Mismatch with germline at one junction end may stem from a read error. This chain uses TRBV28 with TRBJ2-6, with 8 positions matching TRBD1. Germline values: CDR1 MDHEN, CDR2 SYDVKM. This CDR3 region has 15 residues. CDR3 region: CASSLPLTGANGLTF. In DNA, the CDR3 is TGTGCCAGCAGTCTCCCCTTGACAGGGGCCAACGGCCTGACTTTC.

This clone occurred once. The CDR3 nucleotides are TGTGCCAGCAAGTCGAGCTACGAGCAGTACTTC. Protein product: CASKSSYEQYF. This chain links TRBV6-5 with TRBJ2-7; D gene ambiguous. The CDR3 is made up of 11 amino acids. Germline loops: CDR1 MNHEY, CDR2 SVGAGI. Deletions cut 7 bases from V and 3 bases from J, with 7 bases between.

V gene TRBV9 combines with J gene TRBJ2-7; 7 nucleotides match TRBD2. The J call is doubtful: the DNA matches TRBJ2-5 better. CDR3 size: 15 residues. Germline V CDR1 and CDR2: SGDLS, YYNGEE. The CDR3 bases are TGTGCCAGCAGCCGACAAGCGGGGAAACAAGAGACCCAGTACTTC. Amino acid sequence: CASSRQAGKQETQYF.

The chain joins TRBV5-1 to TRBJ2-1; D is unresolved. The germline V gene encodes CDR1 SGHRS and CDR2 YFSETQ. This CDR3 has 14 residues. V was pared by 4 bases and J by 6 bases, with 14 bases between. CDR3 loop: CASSVEAPFNEQFF. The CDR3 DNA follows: TGCGCCAGCAGCGTAGAGGCGCCTTTCAATGAGCAGTTCTTC.

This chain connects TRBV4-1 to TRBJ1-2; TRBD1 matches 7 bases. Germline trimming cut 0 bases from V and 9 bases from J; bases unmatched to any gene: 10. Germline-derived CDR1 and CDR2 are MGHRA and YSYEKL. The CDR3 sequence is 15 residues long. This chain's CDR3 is CASSQDVNRDSSYTF. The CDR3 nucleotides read TGCGCCAGCAGCCAAGATGTAAACCGGGACAGCAGCTACACCTTC.

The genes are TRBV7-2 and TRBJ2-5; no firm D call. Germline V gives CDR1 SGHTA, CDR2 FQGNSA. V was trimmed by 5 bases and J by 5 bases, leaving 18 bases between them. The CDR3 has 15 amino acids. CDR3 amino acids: CASSPPFSSRETQYF. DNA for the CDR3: TGTGCCAGCAGCCCCCCGTTTTCCTCTAGGGAGACCCAGTACTTC.

DNA for the CDR3: TGTGCCAGCAGCCGCGGGACTAGCGGGAGATCCGGGGAGCTGTTTTTT. Translation gives CASSRGTSGRSGELFF. This rearrangement joins TRBV5-4 to TRBJ2-2, with TRBD2 matching 14 bases. The CDR3 is 16 amino acids. Germline CDR1 reads SGHNT; CDR2 reads YYREEE (reference sequence). J was trimmed by 6 bases and V by 4 bases; bases with no gene match: 5.

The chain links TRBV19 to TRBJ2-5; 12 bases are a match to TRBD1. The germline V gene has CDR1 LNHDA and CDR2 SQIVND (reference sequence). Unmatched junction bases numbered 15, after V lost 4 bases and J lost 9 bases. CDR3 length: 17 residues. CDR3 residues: CASSRITGTGGVEAQYF. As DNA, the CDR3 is TGTGCCAGTAGTAGAATCACCGGGACAGGGGGCGTTGAGGCCCAGTACTTC.